These T cell receptor beta chains were read from a single sample in a study of response to subunit inactivated influenza vaccine. TCRdb re-called the RT-PCR reads with MiXCR, one entry per CDR3 protein. The sample gives some 550,000 distinct CDR3 sequences, approximately 20% of which show up once; 2.8% is in the top ten. The data also belong to a second study, concerning T cells expressing NK-cell markers.

Sequenced here: CD4+ T cells sorted from PBMCs, sampled about 13 days after vaccination. The origin of the receptors is a man in his fifties or sixties who received an inactivated influenza vaccine. Each CDR3 is given with its conserved first and last residue. A D gene is named only where the DNA matches it firmly. The listing skips clone size in some rows; elsewhere it reads once, few, many or a size class.

j_call v_call d_call clone_size cdr3_nt cdr3_aa
TRBJ2-3 TRBV10-3 TRBD2 . TGTGCCATCAGACCTAGCGGGCGGGGGGCAGATACGCAGTATTTT CAIRPSGRGADTQYF
TRBJ1-2 TRBV28 TRBD1 few TGTGCCAGCAGTTCCTACCAGGGGGCAGGCTACACCTTC CASSSYQGAGYTF
TRBJ2-3 TRBV5-5 TRBD2 . TGTGCCAGCAGGGACGGGGGGGCCAGCACAGATACGCAGTATTTT CASRDGGASTDTQYF
TRBJ2-2 TRBV9 TRBD2 . TGTGCCAGCAGCGTAGGTGGCGGGAGGAACACCGGGGAGCTGTTTTTT CASSVGGGRNTGELFF
TRBJ1-1 TRBV10-3 . many TGTGCCATCAGTGATCAAAACCGCATTACTGAAGCTTTCTTT CAISDQNRITEAFF
TRBJ1-1 TRBV4-3 . . TGCGCCAGCAGCCAAGATGTTAGGCAGGTCTACACTGAAGCTTTCTTT CASSQDVRQVYTEAFF
TRBJ2-5 TRBV7-3 . . TGTGCCAGCATCACGAGGGAGACCCAGTACTTC CASITRETQYF
TRBJ2-4 TRBV7-2 TRBD1 . TGTGCCAGCAGCCCCCGGACAGGAGAGCTAGCCAAAAACATTCAGTACTTC CASSPRTGELAKNIQYF
TRBJ2-7 TRBV7-2 TRBD1 few TGTGCCAGCAGCTTAGGGGGGGGGACAGGGACCTACGAGCAGTACTTC CASSLGGGTGTYEQYF
TRBJ1-2 TRBV20-1 . few TGCAGTGCAAGTACCGGGGGGGGATATGGCTACACCTTC CSASTGGGYGYTF
TRBJ2-7 TRBV6-4 TRBD1 . TGTGCCAGCAGCCCGACAGGGAGCACCTACGAGCAGTACTTC CASSPTGSTYEQYF
TRBJ2-1 TRBV5-1 . . TGCGCCAGCAGCTTGGAAGGGACCCCTTACAATGAGCAGTTCTTC CASSLEGTPYNEQFF
TRBJ1-1 TRBV20-1 . few TGCAGTGCTAAAAAACAGGGCCTCGGGAACACTGAAGCTTTCTTT CSAKKQGLGNTEAFF
TRBJ2-1 TRBV7-3 . . TGTGCCAGCAGCTTAACTGGACTAACATACAATGAGCAGTTCTTC CASSLTGLTYNEQFF
TRBJ2-2 TRBV7-9 TRBD1 few TGTGCCAGCAAAGACAGGGGGAACACCGGGGAGCTGTTTTTT CASKDRGNTGELFF
TRBJ2-7 TRBV12-3/TRBV12-4 . . TGTTCCAGCACCCGAGGGACCTCATACGAGCAGTACTTC CSSTRGTSYEQYF
TRBJ2-5 TRBV12-3/TRBV12-4 . few TGTGCCAGCAGTTGGGGAACAGGGCCCCAAGAGACCCAGTACTTC CASSWGTGPQETQYF